Presented here are 14 T cell receptor beta chains from one specimen sequenced in a study of T cell responses to AZD1222 COVID-19 vaccine. TCRdb's copy holds only in-frame clones and misses some; the assay was immunoSEQ multiplex PCR. The data hold 100,000 to 150,000 clones, with about 90% observed a single time. This material consisted of peripheral blood, taken on day 0 of AZD1222 vaccination. The receptor set was obtained from an adult in good health.

The chain has TRBV5-4 and TRBJ1-3, with a weak D call TRBD1 (6 bases). Germline V CDR1 and CDR2: SGHNT, YYREEE (reference sequence). There are 16 residues in the CDR3. Deletions cut 9 bases from V and 0 bases from J, with 19 bases between. The CDR3 nucleotides are TGTGCCAACCAACAGGGCCCGACAGCCTCTGGAAACACCATATATTTT. Translating it yields CANQQGPTASGNTIYF.

The chain uses TRBV18 and TRBJ1-2, with TRBD1 as a possible D gene (6 bases). V dropped 6 bases and J dropped 8 bases, with 25 bases sitting between them. Germline CDR1 KGHSH, CDR2 LQKENI. CDR3 size: 16 residues. This chain's CDR3 is CASSPTLTGGAGGYTF. The CDR3 DNA sequence: TGTGCCAGCTCGCCTACGCTGACGGGGGGCGCCGGCGGCTACACCTTC.

The chain employs TRBV5-4 and TRBJ2-3; 12 positions agree with TRBD1. Losses at the gene ends were 4 bases for V and 4 bases for J; bases not matched to a gene: 7. In germline, CDR1 is SGHNT, CDR2 YYREEE (reference sequence). The CDR3 loop spans 16 amino acids. The CDR3 region has the DNA TGTGCCAGCAGCCCAACGGGACAGGGGGCGGCAGATACGCAGTATTTT. This encodes CASSPTGQGAADTQYF.

The rearrangement uses TRBV15 and TRBJ1-3; unclear D gene. Trimming stripped 1 base from V and 0 bases from J, with 10 bases between. The CDR3 covers 16 residues. In germline, CDR1 is LNHNV, CDR2 YYDKDF (reference sequence). CDR3 nucleotides: TGTGCCACCAGCAGAGGACATCAGAGCTCTGGAAACACCATATATTTT. It yields the protein CATSRGHQSSGNTIYF.

The chain joins TRBV5-1 to TRBJ2-1, with 11 positions matching TRBD1. The ends lost 5 bases at V and 9 bases at J; junction bases unmatched: 7. This CDR3 is built from 14 residues. CDR1 is SGHRS and CDR2 is YFSETQ in the germline V gene. The chain's CDR3 is CASRPGTGGSEQFF. CDR3 DNA: TGCGCCAGCAGGCCCGGGACAGGGGGATCTGAGCAGTTCTTC.

The V and J genes are TRBV5-1 and TRBJ1-4; TRBD1 matches at 7 bases. There are 16 residues in the CDR3. Germline CDR1 reads SGHRS; CDR2 reads YFSETQ. With 2 bases clipped from V and 3 bases from J, the junction kept 7 bases outside the gene matches. The CDR3 spells CASSLGTVAANEKLFF. Written as DNA, the CDR3 is TGCGCCAGCAGCTTAGGGACAGTAGCAGCTAATGAAAAACTGTTTTTT. Drawing the rest from reference TRBV5-1 and TRBJ1-4, the complete variable domain is KAGVTQTPRYLIKTRGQQVTLSCSPISGHRSVSWYQQTPGQGLQFLFEYFSETQRNKGNFPGRFSGRQFSNSRSEMNVSTLELGDSALYLCASSLGTVAANEKLFFGSGTQLSVL.

V gene TRBV4-1 combines with J gene TRBJ1-5, with no clear D. Per the germline V gene, CDR1 is MGHRA and CDR2 is YSYEKL. V was shortened by 4 bases and J by 5 bases, with 12 bases between the two germline ends. This CDR3 is 14 amino acids long. The CDR3 DNA reads as TGCGCCAGCAGCCCGGGTGTCGACGATCAGCCCCAGCATTTT. Translated, it gives CASSPGVDDQPQHF.

Regarding this clone: The same CDR3 is also encoded by other DNA sequences in this sample. The chain links TRBV5-1 to TRBJ1-1, with unresolved D. Trimming stripped 0 bases from V and 1 base from J, with 4 bases between. Germline values: CDR1 SGHRS, CDR2 YFSETQ. This CDR3 is 13 amino acids long. CDR3 DNA: TGCGCCAGCAGCTTGGGCTCGAACACTGAAGCTTTCTTT. Translating it yields CASSLGSNTEAFF.

The chain uses TRBV27 and TRBJ1-2; no definite D call. Trimming left V 5 bases short and J 8 bases short, with 15 bases between. The CDR3 has 13 residues. CDR1 is MNHEY, CDR2 SMNVEV, per germline (reference sequence). CDR3 nucleotide sequence: TGTGCCAGCAGTGCTGACGTAAAGCGCGGCTACACCTTC. Protein: CASSADVKRGYTF.

As concerns this clone: Germline and junction disagree at one end, which may indicate a read error. J is TRBJ2-7 and V is TRBV7-7, with D possibly matching TRBD2 (6 bases). CDR1 and CDR2 (germline): SSHAT, FNYEAQ (reference sequence). The CDR3 consists of 13 residues. CDR3 protein: CASSNYAGYEQYF. CDR3 in DNA: TGTGCTAGCAGTAACTACGCGGGGTACGAGCAGTACTTC.

This chain connects TRBV4-1 to TRBJ1-2, with a possible D match to TRBD1 (5 bases). Trimming removed 0 bases at V and 7 bases at J, with 18 bases between. Germline-derived CDR1 and CDR2 are MGHRA and YSYEKL. CDR3 length: 16 residues. The CDR3 DNA reads TGCGCCAGCAGCCAAGAGACCCTGGCCAGGGTGGGTGGCTACACCTTC. Translated: CASSQETLARVGGYTF.

The rearrangement uses TRBV7-2 and TRBJ2-1; 7 bases agree with TRBD2. V shed 0 bases, J shed 6 bases, and the junction held 5 bases outside the gene matches. Germline CDR1 is SGHTA and CDR2 is FQGNSA. The CDR3 runs to 15 residues. CDR3 in DNA: TGTGCCAGCAGCTTAGCGCGGCTAGCGGCCAATGAGCAGTTCTTC. This encodes CASSLARLAANEQFF.

This clone showed up just once. The chain uses TRBV4-2 and TRBJ2-7; D call uncertain. CDR1 is LGHNA and CDR2 is YNFKEQ in the germline V gene. This CDR3 has 16 amino acids. The ends were cut back, 4 bases at V and 10 bases at J, with 26 bases in the middle. The CDR3 reads CASSPNPDGRGGGQYF. Written as DNA, the CDR3 is TGTGCCAGCAGCCCGAACCCTGACGGGCGAGGCGGCGGTCAGTACTTC.

This rearrangement joins TRBV6-5 to TRBJ2-7; TRBD1 is a possible D gene (6 bases). In germline, CDR1 is MNHEY, CDR2 SVGAGI. The V and J ends lost 7 bases and 3 bases respectively, with 13 bases between them. The CDR3 is 13 amino acids. The CDR3 here is CASIVGAGYEQYF. The CDR3 DNA follows: TGTGCCAGCATCGTGGGGGCCGGCTACGAGCAGTACTTC.